This T cell receptor beta chain was retrieved from a study of siplizumab effects on memory and regulatory T cells. Sequencing was performed with immunoSEQ multiplex PCR; in TCRdb, only in-frame clones are kept and a portion is missing. The data contain about 75,000 clones, 93% of them singletons. The V and J ends lost 3 bases and 3 bases respectively, with 11 bases between them. Germline-derived CDR1 and CDR2 are MNHEY and SMNVEV (reference sequence). The CDR3 has 14 amino acids. The sample comprised CD8+ T cells sorted from blood. The TCR comes from a human donor in good health. The rearrangement links TRBV27 to TRBJ1-2, with D perhaps matching TRBD1 (6 bases). The CDR3 spells CASSFNGGDYGYTF. For the CDR3, the DNA is TGTGCCAGCAGTTTTAATGGGGGCGACTATGGCTACACCTTC.